The entry below describes one TCR beta chain. This clone was seen a handful of times. The antigen this receptor binds is unknown. No base quality values were provided; no much bigger clone lies one nucleotide off. From its cysteine to its phenylalanine, the CDR3 spans 17 amino acids. Only the CDR3 DNA stays, 51 bases, in frame from base 1. CDR1 and CDR2 are drawn from the germline V gene: SGHVS, FNYEAQ. Trimming removed 6 bases from V and 1 base from J; the gene matches leave 12 bases unexplained. Enrolling through a virtual design, the prospective study's participants ranged in age from about 18 to 89 years and lived across 20 to 30 United States geographic areas. In the prospective study, cohorts were assigned on the basis of participant-reported clinical history obtained from a screening survey and a study questionnaire. ImmuneRACE Cohort 3 recovered participants were defined by two consecutive negative NP/OP PCR tests, healthcare professional clearance, or symptom resolution. In the prospective study, whole blood, serum and a nasopharyngeal or oropharyngeal swab were collected from each participant by mobile phlebotomists. Additional blood draws and questionnaires over an approximately two-month period could optionally be provided by prospective study participants. Blood samples from the prospective study were shipped frozen or at room temperature prior to DNA extraction.

The entry originates in a study of blood T cell repertoires in COVID-19 (TCRdb year 2020). Context from the whole study: Collaborator samples came from the United States, Italy and Spain and covered acute and convalescent phases of COVID-19. The repertoires were released in a freely available public database intended as a resource for research on the immune response to SARS-CoV-2. HLA class I and class II types, where available, came from metadata supplied by the sample provider rather than from assay-based typing. The material from the prospective study consisted of cDNA or gDNA derived from T cells, B-cell-depleted T cells, or PBMCs. The dataset comprised deeply sampled blood TCRbeta repertoires from subjects exposed to, actively infected with, or recovered from COVID-19. Sample metadata almost always included a de-identified subject ID, COVID-19 status, age in years and sex. The samples were drawn from the first 160 participants of the ongoing ImmuneRACE study and from roughly 1,300 subjects provided by 6 global collaborators. The full study reports these points: Clinical and demographic metadata were provided uncurated, with the amount varying by source and participant.

TCRbeta CDR3 regions were amplified from genomic DNA using the immunoSEQ Assay, a bias-controlled multiplex PCR. Concerning the study's data processing: The number of nucleated cells in each sample was estimated by amplification of reference gene primers within the assay. To quantify the absolute abundance of each unique TCRbeta CDR3 rearrangement, sequence reads were collapsed and filtered. Productive Simpson clonality was computed per sample as the square root of Simpson's diversity index over productive rearrangements. TCRdb's version of the immuneACCESS table is confined to in-frame rearrangements and falls short of the full clone set. An unresolved V gene accounts for under half of the shortfall where checked; the remainder is of unknown origin. V, J and clone size are taken as reported in that table, and D and trimming were inferred from the DNA itself. This sample gives about 180,000 clones in total; approximately 89% of them show up just once. Roughly 6% of the sample is taken by the ten largest.

Sequenced material: PBMCs or T cells enriched from blood (not recorded which). This receptor was identified in a man between 35 and 55 years old who had recovered from COVID-19. This chain joins TRBV7-6 to TRBJ2-3, with TRBD1 matching 8 junction bases. The nucleotide sequence is given as TGTGCCAGCAGTCGCTTGGTCCCGGGACAGGGCACAGATACGCAGTATTTT. Its coded protein is CASSRLVPGQGTDTQYF.